Given below is one T cell receptor beta chain in context. The data are from a study of technical replicates of blood from a few donors. Clones were sequenced by immunoSEQ multiplex PCR, and TCRdb holds only the in-frame ones, with some missing. The sample consists of some 99,000 clones, 95% of them appearing once. Input material: T cells isolated from PBMCs. The TCR comes from a human donor in good health.

This chain's CDR3 is CAWSSGAIGNTIYF. The CDR3 region has the DNA TGTGCCTGGAGTAGTGGGGCGATCGGAAACACCATATATTTT. The chain carries TRBV30 and TRBJ1-3; a weak D match, TRBD1 (5 bases). Deletions cut 2 bases from V and 4 bases from J, with 12 bases between. CDR3 size: 14 residues. CDR1 is GTSNPN and CDR2 is SVGIG in the germline V gene (reference sequence).